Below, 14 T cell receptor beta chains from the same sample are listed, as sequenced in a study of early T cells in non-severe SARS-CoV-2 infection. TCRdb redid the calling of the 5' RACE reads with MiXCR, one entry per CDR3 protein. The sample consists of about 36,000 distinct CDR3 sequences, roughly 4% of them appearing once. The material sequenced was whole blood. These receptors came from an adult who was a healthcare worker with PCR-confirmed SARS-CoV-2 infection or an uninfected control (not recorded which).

CDR3 DNA: TGTGCCACCAGTGATCGGGTTTCCCCCGACACCATATATTTT. The encoded protein is CATSDRVSPDTIYF. The J gene is TRBJ1-3, the V gene TRBV24-1; no firm D call. The ends were cut back, 3 bases at V and 8 bases at J, with 13 bases in the middle. This CDR3 comprises 14 residues. Germline-derived CDR1 and CDR2 are KGHDR and SFDVKD.

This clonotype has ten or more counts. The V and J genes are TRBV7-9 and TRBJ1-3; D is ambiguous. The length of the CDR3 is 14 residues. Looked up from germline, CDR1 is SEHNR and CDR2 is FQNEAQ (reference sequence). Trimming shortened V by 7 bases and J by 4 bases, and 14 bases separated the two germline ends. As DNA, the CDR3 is TGTGCCAGCATCGCGATCACAGAAGGAAACACCATATATTTT. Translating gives CASIAITEGNTIYF.

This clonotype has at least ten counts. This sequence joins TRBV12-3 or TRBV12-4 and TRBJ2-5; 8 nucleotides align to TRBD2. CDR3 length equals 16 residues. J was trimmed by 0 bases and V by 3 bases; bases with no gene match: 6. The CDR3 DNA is TGTGCCAGCAGTTTTTTCAGCGGGGGTGACCAAGAGACCCAGTACTTC. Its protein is CASSFFSGGDQETQYF.

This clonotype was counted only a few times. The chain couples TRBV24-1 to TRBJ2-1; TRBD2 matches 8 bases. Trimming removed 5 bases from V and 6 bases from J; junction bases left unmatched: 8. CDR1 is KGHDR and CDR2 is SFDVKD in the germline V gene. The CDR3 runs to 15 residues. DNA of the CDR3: TGTGCCACCAGTGGCCAAGCAGCGGGAGTCAATGAGCAGTTCTTC. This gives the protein CATSGQAAGVNEQFF.

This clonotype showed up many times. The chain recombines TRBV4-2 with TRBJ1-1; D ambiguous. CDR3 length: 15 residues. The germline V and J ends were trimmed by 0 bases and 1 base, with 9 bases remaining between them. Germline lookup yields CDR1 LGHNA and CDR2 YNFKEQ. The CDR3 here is CASSQDPIRNTEAFF. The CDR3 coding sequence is TGTGCCAGCAGCCAAGACCCGATCCGGAACACTGAAGCTTTCTTT.

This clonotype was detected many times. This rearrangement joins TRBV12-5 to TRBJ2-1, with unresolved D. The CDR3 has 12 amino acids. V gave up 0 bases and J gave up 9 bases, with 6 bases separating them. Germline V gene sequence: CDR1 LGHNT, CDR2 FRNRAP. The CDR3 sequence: CASGLVVGEQFF. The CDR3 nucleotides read TGTGCTAGTGGTTTGGTCGTAGGTGAGCAGTTCTTC.

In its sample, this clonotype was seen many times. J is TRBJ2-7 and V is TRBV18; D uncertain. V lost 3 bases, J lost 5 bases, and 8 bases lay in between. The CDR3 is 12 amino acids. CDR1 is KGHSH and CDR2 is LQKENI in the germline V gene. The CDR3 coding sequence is TGTGCCAGCTCACCGTTTGGGGACGAGCAGTACGTC. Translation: CASSPFGDEQYV.

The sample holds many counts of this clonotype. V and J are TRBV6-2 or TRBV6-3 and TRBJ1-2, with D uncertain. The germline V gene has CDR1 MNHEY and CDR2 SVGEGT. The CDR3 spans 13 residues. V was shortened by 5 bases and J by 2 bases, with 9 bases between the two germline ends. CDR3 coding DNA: TGTGCCAGCAGTATTCCCCAGAACTATGGCTACACCTTC. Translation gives CASSIPQNYGYTF.

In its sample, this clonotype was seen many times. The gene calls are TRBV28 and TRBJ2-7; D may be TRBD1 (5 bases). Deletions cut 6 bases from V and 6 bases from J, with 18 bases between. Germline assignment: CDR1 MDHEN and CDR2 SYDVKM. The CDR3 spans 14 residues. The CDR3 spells CASSRAGDLGEQYF. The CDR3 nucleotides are TGTGCCAGCAGCAGGGCTGGAGATTTAGGCGAGCAGTACTTC.

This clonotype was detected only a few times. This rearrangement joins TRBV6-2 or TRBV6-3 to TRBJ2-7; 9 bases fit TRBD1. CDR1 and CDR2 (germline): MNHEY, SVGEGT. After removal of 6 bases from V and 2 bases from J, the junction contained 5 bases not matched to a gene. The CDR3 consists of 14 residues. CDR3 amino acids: CASSHGQGPYEQYF. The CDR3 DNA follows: TGTGCCAGCAGCCACGGACAGGGGCCCTACGAGCAGTACTTC.

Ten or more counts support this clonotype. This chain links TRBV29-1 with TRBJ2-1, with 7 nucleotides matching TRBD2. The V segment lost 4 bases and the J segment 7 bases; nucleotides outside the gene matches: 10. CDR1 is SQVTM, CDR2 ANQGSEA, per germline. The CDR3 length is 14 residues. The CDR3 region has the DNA TGCAGCGTTGGCCCCGGGTCTAGCGGTAATGAGCAGTTCTTC. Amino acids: CSVGPGSSGNEQFF.

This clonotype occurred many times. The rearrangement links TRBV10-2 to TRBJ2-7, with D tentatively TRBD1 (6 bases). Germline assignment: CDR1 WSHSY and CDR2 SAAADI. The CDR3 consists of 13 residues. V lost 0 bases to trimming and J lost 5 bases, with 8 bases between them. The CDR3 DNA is TGCGCCAGCAGTGAGTCGGACAGAAACGAGCAGTACGTC. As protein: CASSESDRNEQYV.

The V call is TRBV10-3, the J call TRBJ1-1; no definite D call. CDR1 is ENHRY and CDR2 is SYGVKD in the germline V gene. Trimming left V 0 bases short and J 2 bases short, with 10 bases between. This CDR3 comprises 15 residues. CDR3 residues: CAISESWRGNTEAFF. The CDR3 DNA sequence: TGTGCCATCAGTGAGTCATGGAGAGGAAACACTGAAGCTTTCTTT.

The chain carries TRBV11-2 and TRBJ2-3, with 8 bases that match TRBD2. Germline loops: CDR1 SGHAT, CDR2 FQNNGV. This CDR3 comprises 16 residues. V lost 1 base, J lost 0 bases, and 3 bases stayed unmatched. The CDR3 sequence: CASSLGPSGSTDTQYF. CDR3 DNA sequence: TGTGCCAGCAGCTTAGGCCCTAGCGGGAGCACAGATACGCAGTATTTT.